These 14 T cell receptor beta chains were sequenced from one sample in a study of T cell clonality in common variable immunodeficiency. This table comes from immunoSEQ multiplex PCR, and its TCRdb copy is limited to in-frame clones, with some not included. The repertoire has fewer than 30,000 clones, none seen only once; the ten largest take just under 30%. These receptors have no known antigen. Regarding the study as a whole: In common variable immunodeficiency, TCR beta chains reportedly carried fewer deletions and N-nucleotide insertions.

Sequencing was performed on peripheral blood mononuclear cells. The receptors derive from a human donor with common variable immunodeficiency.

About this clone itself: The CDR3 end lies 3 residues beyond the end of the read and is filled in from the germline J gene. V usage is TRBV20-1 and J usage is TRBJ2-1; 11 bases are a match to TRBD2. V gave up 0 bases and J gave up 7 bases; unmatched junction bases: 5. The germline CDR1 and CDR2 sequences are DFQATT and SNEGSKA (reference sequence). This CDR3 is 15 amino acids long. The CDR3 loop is CSARDPTSGGNEQFF. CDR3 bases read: TGCAGTGCTAGAGATCCTACTAGCGGGGGAAATGAG.

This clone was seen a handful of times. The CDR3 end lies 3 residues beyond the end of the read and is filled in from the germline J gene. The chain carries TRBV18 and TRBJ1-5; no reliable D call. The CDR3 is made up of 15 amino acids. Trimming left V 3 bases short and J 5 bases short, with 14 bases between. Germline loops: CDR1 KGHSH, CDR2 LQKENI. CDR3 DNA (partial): TGTGCCAGCTCACCTTCGTCCCCGGGGTATCAGCCC. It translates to CASSPSSPGYQP. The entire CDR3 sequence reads CASSPSSPGYQPQHF.

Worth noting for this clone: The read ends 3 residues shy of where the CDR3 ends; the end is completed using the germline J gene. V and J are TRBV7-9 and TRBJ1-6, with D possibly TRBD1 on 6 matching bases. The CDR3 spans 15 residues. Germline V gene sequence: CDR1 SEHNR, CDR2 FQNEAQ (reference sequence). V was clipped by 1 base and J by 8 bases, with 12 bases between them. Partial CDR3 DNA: TGTGCCAGCAGCTTAGTGGGGGCGTGGGATTCACCC. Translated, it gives CASSLVGAWDSP. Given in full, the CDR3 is CASSLVGAWDSPLHF. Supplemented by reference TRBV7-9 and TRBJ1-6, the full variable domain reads DTGVSQNPRHKITKRGQNVTFRCDPISEHNRLYWYRQTLGQGPEFLTYFQNEAQLEKSRLLSDRFSAERPKGSFSTLEIQRTEQGDSAMYLCASSLVGAWDSPLHFGNGTRLTVT.

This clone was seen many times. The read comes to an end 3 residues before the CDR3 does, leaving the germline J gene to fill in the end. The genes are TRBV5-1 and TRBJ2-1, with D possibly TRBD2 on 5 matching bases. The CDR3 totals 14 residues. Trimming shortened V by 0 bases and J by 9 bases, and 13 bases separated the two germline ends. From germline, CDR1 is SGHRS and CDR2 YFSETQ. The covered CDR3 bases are TGCGCCAGCAGCTTGGAACCGCTAGCCACTGAG. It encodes CASSLEPLATE. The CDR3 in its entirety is CASSLEPLATEQFF.

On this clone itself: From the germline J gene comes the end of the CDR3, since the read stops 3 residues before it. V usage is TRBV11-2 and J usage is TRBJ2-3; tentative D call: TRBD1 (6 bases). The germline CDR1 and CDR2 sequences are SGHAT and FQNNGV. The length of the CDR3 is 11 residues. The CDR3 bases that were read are TGTGCCAGCAGCCCAGGACAGACG. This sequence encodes CASSPGQT. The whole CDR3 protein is CASSPGQTQYF. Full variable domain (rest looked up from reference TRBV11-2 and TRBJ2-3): EAGVAQSPRYKIIEKRQSVAFWCNPISGHATLYWYQQILGQGPKLLIQFQNNGVVDDSQLPKDRFSAERLKGVDSTLKIQPAKLEDSAVYLCASSPGQTQYFGPGTRLTVL.

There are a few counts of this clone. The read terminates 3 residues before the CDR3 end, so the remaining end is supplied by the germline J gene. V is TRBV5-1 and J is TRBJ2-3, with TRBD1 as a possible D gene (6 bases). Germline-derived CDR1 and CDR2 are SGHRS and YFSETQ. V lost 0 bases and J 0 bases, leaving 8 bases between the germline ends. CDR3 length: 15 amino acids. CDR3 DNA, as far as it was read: TGCGCCAGCAGCTTGGGGACAGTGAGCACAGATACG. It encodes CASSLGTVSTDT. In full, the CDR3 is CASSLGTVSTDTQYF.

The CDR3 DNA, read in part, is TGTGCCAGTAGTACCCAGACAGGGGACGGCTCACCC. This codes for CASSTQTGDGSP. From start to end, the CDR3 is CASSTQTGDGSPLHF. V gene TRBV19 combines with J gene TRBJ1-6; TRBD1 matches at 8 bases. The read gets to within 3 residues of the CDR3 end, and the germline J gene fills in the rest. CDR1 is LNHDA and CDR2 is SQIVND in the germline V gene (reference sequence). CDR3 length equals 15 residues. V lost 4 bases, J lost 10 bases, and 9 bases stayed unmatched.

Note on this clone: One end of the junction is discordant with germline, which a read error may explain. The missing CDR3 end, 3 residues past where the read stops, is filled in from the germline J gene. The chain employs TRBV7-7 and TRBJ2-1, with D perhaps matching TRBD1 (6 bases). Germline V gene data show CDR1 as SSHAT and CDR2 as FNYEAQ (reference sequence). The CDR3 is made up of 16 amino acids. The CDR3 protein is CASSLASKGEHNEQFF. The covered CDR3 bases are TGTGCTAGCAGCTTAGCGTCTAAGGGGGAGCACAATGAG.

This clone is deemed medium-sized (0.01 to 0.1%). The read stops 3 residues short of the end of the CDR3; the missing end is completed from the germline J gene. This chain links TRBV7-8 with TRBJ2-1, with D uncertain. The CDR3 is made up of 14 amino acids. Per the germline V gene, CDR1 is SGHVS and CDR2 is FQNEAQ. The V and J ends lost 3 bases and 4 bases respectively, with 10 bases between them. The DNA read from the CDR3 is TGTGCCAGCAGCTTTAACCTGAGGTACAATGAG. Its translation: CASSFNLRYNE. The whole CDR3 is CASSFNLRYNEQFF. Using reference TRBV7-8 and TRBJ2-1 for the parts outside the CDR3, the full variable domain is GAGVSQSPRYKVAKRGQDVALRCDPISGHVSLFWYQQALGQGPEFLTYFQNEAQLDKSGLPSDRFFAERPEGSVSTLKIQRTQQEDSAVYLCASSFNLRYNEQFFGPGTRLTVL.

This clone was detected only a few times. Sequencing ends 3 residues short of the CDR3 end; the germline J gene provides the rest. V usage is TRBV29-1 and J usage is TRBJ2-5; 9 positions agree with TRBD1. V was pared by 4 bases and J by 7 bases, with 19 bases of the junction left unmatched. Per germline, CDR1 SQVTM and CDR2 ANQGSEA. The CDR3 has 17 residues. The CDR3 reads CSVVLGTGRFPRGTQYF. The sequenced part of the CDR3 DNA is TGCAGCGTTGTCTTGGGGACAGGGAGGTTTCCAAGGGGGACC.

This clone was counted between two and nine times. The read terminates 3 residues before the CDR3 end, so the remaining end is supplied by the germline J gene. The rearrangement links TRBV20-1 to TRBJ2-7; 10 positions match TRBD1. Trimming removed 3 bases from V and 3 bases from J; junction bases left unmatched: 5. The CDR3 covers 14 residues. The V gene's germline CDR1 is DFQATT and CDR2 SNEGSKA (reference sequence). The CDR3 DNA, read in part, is TGCAGTGCTAGGGAGGACAGGGGGAACTACGAG. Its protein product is CSAREDRGNYE. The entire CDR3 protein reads CSAREDRGNYEQYF.

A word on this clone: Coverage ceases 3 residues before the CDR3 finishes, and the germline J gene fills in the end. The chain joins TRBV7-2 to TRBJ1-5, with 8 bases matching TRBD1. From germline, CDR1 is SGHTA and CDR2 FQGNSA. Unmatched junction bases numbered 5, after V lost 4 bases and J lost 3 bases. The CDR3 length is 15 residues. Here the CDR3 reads CASSSWTGTNQPQHF. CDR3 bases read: TGTGCCAGCAGCTCCTGGACAGGGACCAATCAGCCC.

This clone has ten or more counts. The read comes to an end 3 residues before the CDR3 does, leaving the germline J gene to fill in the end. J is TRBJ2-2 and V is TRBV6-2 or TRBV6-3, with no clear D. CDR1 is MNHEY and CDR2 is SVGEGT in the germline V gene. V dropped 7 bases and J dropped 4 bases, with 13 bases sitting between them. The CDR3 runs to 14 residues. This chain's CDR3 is CASILSVSTGELFF. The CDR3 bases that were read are TGTGCCAGCATTCTCAGCGTGAGCACCGGGGAG.

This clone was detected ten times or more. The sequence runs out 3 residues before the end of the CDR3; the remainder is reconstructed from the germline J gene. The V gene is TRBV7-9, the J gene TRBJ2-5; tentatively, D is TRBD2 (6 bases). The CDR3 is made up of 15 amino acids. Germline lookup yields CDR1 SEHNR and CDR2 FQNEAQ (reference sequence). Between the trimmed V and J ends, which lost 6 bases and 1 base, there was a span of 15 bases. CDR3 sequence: CASSKNPGLQETQYF. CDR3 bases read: TGTGCCAGCAGTAAAAATCCGGGACTCCAAGAGACC.